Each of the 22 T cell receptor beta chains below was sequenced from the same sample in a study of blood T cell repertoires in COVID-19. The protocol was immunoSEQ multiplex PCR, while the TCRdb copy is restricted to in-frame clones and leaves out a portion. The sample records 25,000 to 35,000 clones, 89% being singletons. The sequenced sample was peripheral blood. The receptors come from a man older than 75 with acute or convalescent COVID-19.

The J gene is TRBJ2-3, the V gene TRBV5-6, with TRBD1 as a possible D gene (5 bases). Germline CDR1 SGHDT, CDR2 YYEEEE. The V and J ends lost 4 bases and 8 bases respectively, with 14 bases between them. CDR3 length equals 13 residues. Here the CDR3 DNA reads TGTGCCAGCAGCAGTCAGGGTATCCTTACGCAGTATTTT. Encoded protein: CASSSQGILTQYF.

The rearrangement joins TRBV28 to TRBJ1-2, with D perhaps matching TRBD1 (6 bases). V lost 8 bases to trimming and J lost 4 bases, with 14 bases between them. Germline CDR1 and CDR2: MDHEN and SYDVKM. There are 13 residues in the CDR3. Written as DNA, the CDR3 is TGTGCCAGCGGCAGGGGACGGGGCTATGGCTACACCTTC. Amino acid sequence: CASGRGRGYGYTF.

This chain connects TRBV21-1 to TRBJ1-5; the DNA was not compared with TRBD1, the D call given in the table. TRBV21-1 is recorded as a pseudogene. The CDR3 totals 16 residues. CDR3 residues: CASSPRPRGRNQPQHF. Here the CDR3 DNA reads TGTGCCAGCAGCCCTCGTCCCAGGGGACGCAATCAGCCCCAGCATTTT.

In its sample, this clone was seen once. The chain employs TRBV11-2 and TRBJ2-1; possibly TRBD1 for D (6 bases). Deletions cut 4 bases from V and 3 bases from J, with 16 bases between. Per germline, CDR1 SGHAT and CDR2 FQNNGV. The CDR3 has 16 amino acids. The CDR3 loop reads CASSSLRRGFYNEQFF. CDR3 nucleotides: TGTGCCAGCAGCTCCCTCCGTAGGGGGTTCTACAATGAGCAGTTCTTC.

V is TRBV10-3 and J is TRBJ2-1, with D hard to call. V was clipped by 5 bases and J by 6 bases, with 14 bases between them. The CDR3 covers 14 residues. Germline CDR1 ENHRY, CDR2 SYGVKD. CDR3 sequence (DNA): TGTGCCATCAGTCTAGAACTCATGACCAATGAGCAGTTCTTC. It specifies CAISLELMTNEQFF.

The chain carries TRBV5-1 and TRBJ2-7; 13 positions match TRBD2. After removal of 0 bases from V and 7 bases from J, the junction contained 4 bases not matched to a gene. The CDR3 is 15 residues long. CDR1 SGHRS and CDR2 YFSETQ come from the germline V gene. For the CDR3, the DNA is TGCGCCAGCAGCTTGGGACTAGCGGGAGGTGGGGAGCAGTACTTC. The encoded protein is CASSLGLAGGGEQYF.

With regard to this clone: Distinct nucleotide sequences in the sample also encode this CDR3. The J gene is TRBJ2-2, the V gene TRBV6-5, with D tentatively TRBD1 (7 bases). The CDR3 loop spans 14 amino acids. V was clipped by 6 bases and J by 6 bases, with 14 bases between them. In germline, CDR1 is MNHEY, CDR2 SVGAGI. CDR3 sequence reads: CASRGRTGAGELFF. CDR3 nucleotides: TGTGCCAGCAGGGGGAGGACAGGAGCCGGGGAGCTGTTTTTT.

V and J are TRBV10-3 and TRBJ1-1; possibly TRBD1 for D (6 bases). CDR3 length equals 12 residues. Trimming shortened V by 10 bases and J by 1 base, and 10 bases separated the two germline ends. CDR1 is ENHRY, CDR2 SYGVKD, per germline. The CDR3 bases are TGTGCCACCCGAGGGGGGAACACTGAAGCTTTCTTT. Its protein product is CATRGGNTEAFF.

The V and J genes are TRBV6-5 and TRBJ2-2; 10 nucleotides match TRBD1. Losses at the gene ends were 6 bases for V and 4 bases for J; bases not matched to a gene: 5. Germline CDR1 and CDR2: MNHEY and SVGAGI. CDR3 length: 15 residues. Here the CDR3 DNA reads TGTGCCAGCAGCAACCGGGACAGGGGCACCGGGGAGCTGTTTTTT. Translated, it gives CASSNRDRGTGELFF.

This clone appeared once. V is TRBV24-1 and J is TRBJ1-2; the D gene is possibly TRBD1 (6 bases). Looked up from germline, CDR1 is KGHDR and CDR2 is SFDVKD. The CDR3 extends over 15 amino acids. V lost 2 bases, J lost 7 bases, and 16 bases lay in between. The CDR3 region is CATSDSESGHGGYTF. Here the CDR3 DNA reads TGTGCCACCAGTGATTCTGAATCGGGACATGGTGGCTACACCTTC.

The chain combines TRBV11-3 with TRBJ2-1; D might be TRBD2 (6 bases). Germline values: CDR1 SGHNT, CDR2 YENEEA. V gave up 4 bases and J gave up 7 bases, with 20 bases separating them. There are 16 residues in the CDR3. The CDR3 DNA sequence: TGTGCCAGCAGCTGGGGATCGGCGGGATCAAGGAATGAGCAGTTCTTC. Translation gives CASSWGSAGSRNEQFF.

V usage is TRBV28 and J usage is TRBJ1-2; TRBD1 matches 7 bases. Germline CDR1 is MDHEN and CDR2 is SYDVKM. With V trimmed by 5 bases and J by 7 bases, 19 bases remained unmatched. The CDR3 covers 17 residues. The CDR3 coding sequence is TGTGCCAGCAGTCATTCCTCGGGAGGGTTAAGGGGGCGTGGCTACACCTTC. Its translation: CASSHSSGGLRGRGYTF.

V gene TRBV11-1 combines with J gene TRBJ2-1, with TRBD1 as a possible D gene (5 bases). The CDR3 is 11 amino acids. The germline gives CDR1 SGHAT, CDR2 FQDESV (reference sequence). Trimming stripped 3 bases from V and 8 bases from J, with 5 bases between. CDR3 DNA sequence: TGTGCCAGCAGCTTCAGGGATGAGCAGTTCTTC. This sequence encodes CASSFRDEQFF.

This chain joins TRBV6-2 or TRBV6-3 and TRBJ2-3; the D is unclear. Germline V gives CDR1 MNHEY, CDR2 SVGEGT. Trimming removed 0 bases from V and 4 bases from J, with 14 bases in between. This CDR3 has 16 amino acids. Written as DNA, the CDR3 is TGTGCCAGCAGTTACTCGTCGTTACTAACGGCAGATACGCAGTATTTT. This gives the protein CASSYSSLLTADTQYF.

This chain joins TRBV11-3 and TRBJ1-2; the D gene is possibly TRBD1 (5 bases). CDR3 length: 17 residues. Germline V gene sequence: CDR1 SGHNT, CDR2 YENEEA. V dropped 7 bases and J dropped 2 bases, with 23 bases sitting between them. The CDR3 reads CASTYPVEGRQNYGYTF. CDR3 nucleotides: TGTGCCAGCACCTACCCCGTGGAGGGACGGCAAAACTATGGCTACACCTTC.

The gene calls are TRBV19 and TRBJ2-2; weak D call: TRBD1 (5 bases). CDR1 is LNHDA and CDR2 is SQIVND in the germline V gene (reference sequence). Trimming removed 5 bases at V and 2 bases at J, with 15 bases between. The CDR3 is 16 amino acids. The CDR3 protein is CASSWRSTANTGELFF. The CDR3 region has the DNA TGTGCCAGTAGTTGGAGATCGACAGCCAACACCGGGGAGCTGTTTTTT.

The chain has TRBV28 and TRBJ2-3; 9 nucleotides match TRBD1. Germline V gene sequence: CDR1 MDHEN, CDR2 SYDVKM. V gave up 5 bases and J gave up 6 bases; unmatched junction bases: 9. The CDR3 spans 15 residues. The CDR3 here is CASSRDRGTWDTQYF. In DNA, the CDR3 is TGTGCCAGCAGTAGAGACAGGGGGACTTGGGATACGCAGTATTTT. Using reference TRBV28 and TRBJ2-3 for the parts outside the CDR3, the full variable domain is DVKVTQSSRYLVKRTGEKVFLECVQDMDHENMFWYRQDPGLGLRLIYFSYDVKMKEKGDIPEGYSVSREKKERFSLILESASTNQTSMYLCASSRDRGTWDTQYFGPGTRLTVL.

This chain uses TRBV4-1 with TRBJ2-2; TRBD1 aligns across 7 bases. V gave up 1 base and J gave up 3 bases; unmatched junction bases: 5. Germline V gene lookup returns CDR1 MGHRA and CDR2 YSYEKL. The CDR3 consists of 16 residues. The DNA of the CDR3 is TGCGCCAGCAGCCAAGGTGGCAGGGGGTACACCGGGGAGCTGTTTTTT. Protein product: CASSQGGRGYTGELFF.

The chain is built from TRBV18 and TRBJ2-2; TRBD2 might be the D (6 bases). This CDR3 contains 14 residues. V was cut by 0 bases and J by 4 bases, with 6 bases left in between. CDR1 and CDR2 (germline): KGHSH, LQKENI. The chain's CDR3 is CASSPPGGTGELFF. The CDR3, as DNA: TGTGCCAGCTCACCACCCGGGGGCACCGGGGAGCTGTTTTTT. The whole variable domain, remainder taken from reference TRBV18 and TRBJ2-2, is NAGVMQNPRHLVRRRGQEARLRCSPMKGHSHVYWYRQLPEEGLKFMVYLQKENIIDESGMPKERFSAEFPKEGPSILRIQQVVRGDSAAYFCASSPPGGTGELFFGEGSRLTVL.

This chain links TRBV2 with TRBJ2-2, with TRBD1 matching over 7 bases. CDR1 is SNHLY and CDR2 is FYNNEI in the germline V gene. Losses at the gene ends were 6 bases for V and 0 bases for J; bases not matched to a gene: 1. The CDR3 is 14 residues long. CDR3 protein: CASRTGTNTGELFF. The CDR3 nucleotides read TGTGCCAGCAGGACAGGGACGAACACCGGGGAGCTGTTTTTT.

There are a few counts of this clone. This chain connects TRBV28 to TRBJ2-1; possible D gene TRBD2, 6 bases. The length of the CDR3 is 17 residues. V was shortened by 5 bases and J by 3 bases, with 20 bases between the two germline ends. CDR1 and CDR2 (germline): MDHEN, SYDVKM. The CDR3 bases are TGTGCCAGCAGTATATCTAGGTGGGGGGTGAGCTACAATGAGCAGTTCTTC. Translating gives CASSISRWGVSYNEQFF.

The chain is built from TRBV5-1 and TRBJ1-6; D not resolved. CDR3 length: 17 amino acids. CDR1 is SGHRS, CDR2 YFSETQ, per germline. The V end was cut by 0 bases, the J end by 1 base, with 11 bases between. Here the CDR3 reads CASSLAAGESYNSPLHF. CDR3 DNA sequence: TGCGCCAGCAGCTTGGCCGCGGGAGAGTCCTATAATTCACCCCTCCACTTT. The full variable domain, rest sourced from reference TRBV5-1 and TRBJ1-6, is KAGVTQTPRYLIKTRGQQVTLSCSPISGHRSVSWYQQTPGQGLQFLFEYFSETQRNKGNFPGRFSGRQFSNSRSEMNVSTLELGDSALYLCASSLAAGESYNSPLHFGNGTRLTVT.